Listed below are T cell receptor beta chains from one sample, sequenced in a study of tumor-infiltrating lymphocytes in primary liver carcinoma. In TCRdb, the multiplex PCR reads were re-called with MiXCR into one record per CDR3 protein. Of tens of thousands of distinct CDR3 sequences listed, more than 60% were seen once; the top ten hold roughly two fifths. Material: tumor-adjacent normal liver tissue. The receptors were gathered from a woman younger than 45 with primary liver carcinoma and hepatitis B virus infection. Both conserved end residues are trimmed from each CDR3. The order of the fields is CDR3 length, D gene, V gene, CDR3 protein. D genes are given only for firm matches.

>11|TRBD2|TRBV29-1
STGRRDTRELF
>16|-|TRBV29-1
SVQRRPSGTFGANILA
>13|TRBD1|TRBV11-2
ASSPGTGWDAEGF
>14|-|TRBV4-2
ASSQDRHGAGYDYT
>17|TRBD2|TRBV12-3/TRBV12-4
ASSSLRTSGFGSYNEQF
>13|TRBD2|TRBV7-9
ASSFAGLATYEQY
>14|-|TRBV4-2
TSSQTGTMELGELL
>14|-|TRBV6-1
ASSERGGASNQHQH
>16|TRBD1|TRBV6-2/TRBV6-3
ASSYEFGTGKNTGGLF
>13|TRBD2|TRBV25-1
ASSESGRDTGELF
>11|-|TRBV5-4
ASSLYKDTSAF
>10|-|TRBV30
AWSEVLTEVF
>13|TRBD1|TRBV4-1
ASSKDLGTGRKLF